This T cell receptor beta chain comes out of a study of memory CD4+ T cells and cytomegalovirus serostatus. General observations from the study: About two fifths of the roughly 150 known CMV-associated TCRbeta sequences appeared in CD4+ memory. CMV serostatus prediction reached median AUC around 0.95, or 0.9 with US-trained model.

The CDR3 has 13 residues. Trimming took 4 bases from V and 5 from J, leaving 10 bases between them. Per the germline V gene, CDR1 is WNHNN and CDR2 is SYGVQD (reference sequence). Single viable CD3+CD4+CD8-CD45RO+ cells were sorted as the memory CD4+ T cells. About this clone itself: Its antigen is unidentified.

Assay: immunoSEQ multiplex PCR; the TCRdb copy retains only in-frame clones and omits some. The sample has around 54,000 clones; around 82% are singletons. The sequenced material came from memory CD4+ T cells from blood. V usage is TRBV10-1 and J usage is TRBJ2-3; either TRBD1 or TRBD2 may fit D (5 bases each). This TCR was recovered from an adult in good health and CMV-seronegative. CDR3 residues: CASSGFGGDTQYF. The CDR3 coding sequence is TGCGCCAGCAGTGGATTTGGGGGAGATACGCAGTATTTT.